These 20 T cell receptor beta chains were sequenced from one sample in a study of cytomegalovirus exposure and HLA in healthy donors. The PCR had 60 Vbeta and 13 Jbeta primers. Clones were read by immunoSEQ multiplex PCR, and TCRdb kept only the in-frame ones, dropping some. The sample holds approximately 90,000 clones; approximately 77% are singletons and the top ten take 3% to 4.5%. Sample: PBMCs. These receptors all stem from a man aged 25 to 45 in good health and CMV-seronegative.

The rearrangement uses TRBV19 and TRBJ1-1; D is ambiguous. Germline V gene data show CDR1 as LNHDA and CDR2 as SQIVND (reference sequence). With 5 bases removed from V and 1 base from J, the gap between germline ends came to 11 bases. The CDR3 runs to 14 residues. CDR3 amino acids: CASSPPLRNTEAFF. DNA of the CDR3: TGTGCCAGTAGTCCCCCCCTCAGGAACACTGAAGCTTTCTTT.

The chain has TRBV5-3 and TRBJ1-2; the D gene is possibly TRBD1 (5 bases). TRBV5-3 carries the ORF label, with uncertain function. Trimming took 4 bases from V and 7 from J, leaving 26 bases between them. CDR3 length: 17 residues. This CDR3 is CARSHEHLLQEFGGYTF. The CDR3 DNA reads as TGTGCCAGAAGCCACGAACACCTACTACAGGAATTTGGTGGCTACACCTTC.

The chain has TRBV6-6 and TRBJ1-2; D perhaps matches TRBD1 (6 bases). Germline V CDR1 and CDR2: MNHNY, SVGAGI (reference sequence). Trimming stripped 2 bases from V and 10 bases from J, with 14 bases between. The CDR3 consists of 13 residues. The CDR3 region is CASSYATGLNYTF. In DNA form, the CDR3 reads TGTGCCAGCAGTTACGCCACAGGGCTTAACTACACCTTC.

This chain joins TRBV14 and TRBJ2-1, with 8 bases fitting TRBD2. Germline CDR1 SGHDN, CDR2 FVKESK. J gave up 8 bases and V 1 base, and 10 bases lay outside the gene matches. This CDR3 has 16 residues. The CDR3 region is CASSQVVGGARDEQFF. The CDR3, as DNA: TGTGCCAGCAGCCAAGTGGTCGGGGGGGCTCGGGATGAGCAGTTCTTC.

This chain links TRBV5-1 with TRBJ2-7; 10 nucleotides match TRBD1. The V and J ends lost 4 bases and 5 bases, in that order; junction bases with no gene match: 9. This CDR3 comprises 15 residues. The germline gives CDR1 SGHRS, CDR2 YFSETQ. This chain's CDR3 is CASSLRGTGDHEQYF. In DNA form, the CDR3 reads TGCGCCAGCAGCCTACGGGGGACAGGGGATCACGAGCAGTACTTC.

The gene calls are TRBV25-1 and TRBJ1-2; possible D gene TRBD1, 6 bases. The CDR3 sequence is 16 residues long. V shed 10 bases and J shed 5 bases, with 26 bases lying between them. Germline V gives CDR1 MGHDK, CDR2 SYGVNS. The CDR3 DNA reads TGTGCCACCCCCGATCTGAAGGCGGGGGCCGGGTATGGCTACACCTTC. As protein: CATPDLKAGAGYGYTF.

The J gene is TRBJ1-2, the V gene TRBV27; 11 bases are a match to TRBD1. Trimming removed 4 bases from V and 8 bases from J; junction bases left unmatched: 12. Germline loops: CDR1 MNHEY, CDR2 SMNVEV (reference sequence). This CDR3 has 16 residues. The CDR3 DNA reads TGTGCCAGCAGTTGGACAGGGGGCGGCTGGGTGGGGGGCTACACCTTC. Translating it yields CASSWTGGGWVGGYTF.

Notes on this clone: The sample holds other DNA sequences that translate to the same CDR3. The J gene is TRBJ2-5, the V gene TRBV6-5; D possibly corresponds to TRBD2 (6 bases). This CDR3 has 15 amino acids. Trimming removed 5 bases from V and 1 base from J, with 14 bases in between. Germline V gene data show CDR1 as MNHEY and CDR2 as SVGAGI. The CDR3 protein is CASSMTSGPQETQYF. CDR3 DNA: TGTGCCAGCAGTATGACTAGTGGTCCCCAAGAGACCCAGTACTTC.

The genes are TRBV6-5 and TRBJ2-5; D is perhaps TRBD2 (6 bases). With the DNA end fitting TRBJ2-7 better, the J assignment may be wrong. The CDR3 runs to 14 residues. Germline V gene lookup returns CDR1 MNHEY and CDR2 SVGAGI. CDR3 bases: TGTGCCAGCAGTTACGGCGGGGTAACATACGAGCAGTACTTC. Amino acids: CASSYGGVTYEQYF.

The J gene is TRBJ2-7, the V gene TRBV25-1, with D maybe TRBD1 (6 bases). The CDR3 is 12 residues long. Trimming cost V 3 bases and J 3 bases, with 6 bases left between them. Germline V gene lookup returns CDR1 MGHDK and CDR2 SYGVNS. The CDR3 spells CASSEGHYEQYF. DNA for the CDR3: TGTGCCAGCAGTGAGGGACACTACGAGCAGTACTTC.

This clone showed up just once. The DNA of the CDR3 is TGTGCCAGCAGCCCTGACCCCAGCGGGAGCCCGCAGTATTTT. Translation: CASSPDPSGSPQYF. The chain carries TRBV14 and TRBJ2-3, with 8 bases lining up with TRBD2. Trimming took 4 bases from V and 10 from J; bases not matched to a gene: 10. CDR1 SGHDN and CDR2 FVKESK come from the germline V gene. CDR3 length: 14 amino acids.

The V gene is TRBV5-1, the J gene TRBJ2-2; weak D call: TRBD2 (5 bases). The CDR3 spans 11 residues. Per the germline V gene, CDR1 is SGHRS and CDR2 is YFSETQ. V lost 6 bases, J lost 7 bases, and 7 bases lay in between. CDR3 DNA sequence: TGCGCCAGCAACGGAGGCGGGGAGCTGTTTTTT. Protein product: CASNGGGELFF.

V and J are TRBV5-5 and TRBJ1-1, with 7 bases that match TRBD1. V lost 4 bases and J lost 4; bases outside the gene matches: 4. In germline, CDR1 is SGHKS, CDR2 YYEKEE (reference sequence). The CDR3 is made up of 13 amino acids. The CDR3 here is CASSTRQGTEAFF. In nucleotides, the CDR3 is TGTGCCAGCAGCACGAGACAGGGCACTGAAGCTTTCTTT.

The rearrangement uses TRBV6-1 and TRBJ2-7; D is possibly TRBD2 (6 bases). Germline V lookup: CDR1 MNHNS, CDR2 SASEGT. V lost 0 bases and J lost 3, with 12 bases in between. CDR3 length: 15 residues. The CDR3 DNA is TGTGCCAGCAGTGAAGCGCTATTAGCGGTCTACGAGCAGTACTTC. Translating gives CASSEALLAVYEQYF.

The chain carries TRBV5-4 and TRBJ2-5; 9 nucleotides agree with TRBD1. Trimming cost V 4 bases and J 5 bases; bases outside gene matches: 12. Germline V gene sequence: CDR1 SGHNT, CDR2 YYREEE (reference sequence). The CDR3 length is 16 residues. In DNA form, the CDR3 reads TGTGCCAGCAGCCCCACCAGGACAGGGGAGGAGGAGACCCAGTACTTC. Translated: CASSPTRTGEEETQYF.

The chain has TRBV27 and TRBJ2-7; TRBD1 is a possible D gene (6 bases). Trimming removed 5 bases at V and 4 bases at J, with 12 bases between. The CDR3 spans 13 residues. Looked up from germline, CDR1 is MNHEY and CDR2 is SMNVEV (reference sequence). The CDR3 nucleotides read TGTGCCAGCAGTCCGACAGGCAGTTACGAGCAGTACTTC. Translation gives CASSPTGSYEQYF.

This clone was recorded once. The J gene is TRBJ2-7, the V gene TRBV10-1; 9 bases map to TRBD1. V gave up 6 bases and J gave up 5 bases; unmatched junction bases: 2. This CDR3 is 12 amino acids long. Germline V lookup: CDR1 WNHNN, CDR2 SYGVQD (reference sequence). CDR3 amino acids: CASSRDRDEQYF. The CDR3 DNA reads TGCGCCAGCAGCCGGGACAGGGACGAGCAGTACTTC.

The gene calls are TRBV5-4 and TRBJ2-5; the D gene is possibly TRBD2 (5 bases). V was shortened by 0 bases and J by 5 bases, with 17 bases between the two germline ends. Germline V lookup: CDR1 SGHNT, CDR2 YYREEE (reference sequence). This CDR3 comprises 16 residues. The CDR3 region is CASSLGGSTWRETQYF. The DNA of the CDR3 is TGTGCCAGCAGCTTGGGCGGCAGTACTTGGAGGGAGACCCAGTACTTC. The whole variable domain, remainder taken from reference TRBV5-4 and TRBJ2-5, is ETGVTQSPTHLIKTRGQQVTLRCSSQSGHNTVSWYQQALGQGPQFIFQYYREEENGRGNFPPRFSGLQFPNYSSELNVNALELDDSALYLCASSLGGSTWRETQYFGPGTRLLVL.

A remark on this clone: Its ends do not fully match the called genes, so a read error is possible. CDR3 DNA: TGTGCTAGCAGCTTAGCAGGGGGCAATGAGCAGTTCTTC. Protein product: CASSLAGGNEQFF. The chain joins TRBV7-7 to TRBJ2-1; 7 bases align to TRBD1. The length of the CDR3 is 13 residues. In germline, CDR1 is SSHAT, CDR2 FNYEAQ (reference sequence).

This rearrangement joins TRBV19 to TRBJ2-7; weak D call: TRBD1 (6 bases). Germline V gives CDR1 LNHDA, CDR2 SQIVND (reference sequence). This CDR3 spans 15 amino acids. The V end lost 10 bases, the J end lost 0 bases, and 19 bases lay between the germline ends. This chain's CDR3 is CATGQSLRSSYEQYF. In DNA form, the CDR3 reads TGTGCCACCGGACAGAGTTTGAGGAGCTCCTACGAGCAGTACTTC.